The clone carrying this T cell receptor beta chain was seen a single time. The record originates from a study of cytomegalovirus exposure and HLA in healthy donors. Looking at the study overall: Genotyping showed around 81% of over 350 donors falling in the Caucasian-associated ancestry cluster.

CDR3 size: 13 residues. Per the germline V gene, CDR1 is MDHEN and CDR2 is SYDVKM. With 3 bases removed from V and 4 bases from J, the gap between germline ends came to 9 bases. The PCR contained 60 Vbeta and 13 Jbeta primers. Generated by immunoSEQ multiplex PCR, the TCRdb table keeps only in-frame clones and is missing some. Of 130,000 or so clones in the sample, roughly 80% were seen once. The TCR originated in a man between 35 and 55 years old in good health and CMV-seronegative. Sequences were obtained from PBMCs. V gene TRBV28 combines with J gene TRBJ1-2; D unresolved. The CDR3: CASSLSRVYGYTF. CDR3 nucleotides: TGTGCCAGCAGTTTGTCCCGGGTCTATGGCTACACCTTC.